This T cell receptor beta chain was documented in a study of cytomegalovirus exposure and HLA in healthy donors. Overall study: The study's early data release held roughly 91 million unique TCRs from HLA-typed donors. General study results and limits: Sequencing likely produced, as an artifact, a cluster of highly shared sequence variants. An analysis done earlier found most TCR beta V segments productive about 87% or about 30% of the time.

In regard to this clone: What it binds is not known.

Primers: 60 Vbeta forward and 13 Jbeta reverse. In the original analysis: There were 70 million to 95 million unique TCR beta chains by a later count, and some 12 million of them were shared. TCRdb's copy holds only in-frame clones and misses some; the assay was immunoSEQ multiplex PCR. That table gives V, J and clone size, and the DNA gave D and trimming. The sample includes roughly 100,000 clones, 79% of them seen just once. The sample comprised PBMCs. The TCR sequence derives from a man in his forties or fifties in good health and CMV-seropositive.

This CDR3 is CASSQGTSGSYTDTQYF. The CDR3 nucleotides read TGCGCCAGCAGCCAAGGGACTAGCGGGAGTTACACAGATACGCAGTATTTT. The rearrangement joins TRBV4-3 to TRBJ2-3, with 13 bases that match TRBD2. The germline gives CDR1 LGHNA, CDR2 YSLEER. The J segment lost 2 bases and the V segment lost 1 base, leaving 3 bases of the junction unmatched. There are 17 residues in the CDR3.